The 8 T cell receptor beta chains given below trace back to one sample, sequenced in a study of T-cell reconstitution after alpha-beta-depleted transplantation in children. Construction of the TCRbeta library involved unique molecular identifiers. Via MiXCR, TCRdb re-called the PCR reads, giving one row per CDR3 protein. The sample lists 700,000 to 850,000 distinct CDR3 sequences, 15% to 20% occurring once. The sequences come from PBMCs, mostly from graft donor cells, collected 360 days after TCRalphabeta/CD19-depleted stem cell transplant. The receptors were sampled from a male patient aged 5 to 17 who had a stem cell transplant for acute lymphoblastic leukemia, so the T cells may come from the graft donor.

This clonotype was observed a handful of times. The V and J genes are TRBV29-1 and TRBJ2-5, with 10 bases that match TRBD2. Trimming took 4 bases from V and 0 from J; bases not matched to a gene: 8. This CDR3 contains 16 residues. Germline-derived CDR1 and CDR2 are SQVTM and ANQGSEA. The CDR3 sequence is CSVVLAGGRDQETQYF. CDR3 in DNA: TGCAGCGTTGTCTTAGCGGGAGGTCGGGACCAAGAGACCCAGTACTTC.

V usage is TRBV4-1 and J usage is TRBJ1-1; D is unclear. From germline, CDR1 is MGHRA and CDR2 YSYEKL. The CDR3 spans 15 residues. The V and J ends lost 4 bases and 5 bases respectively, with 17 bases between them. The CDR3 spells CASSPVRYGDTEAFF. CDR3 coding DNA: TGCGCCAGCAGCCCCGTCCGCTACGGGGATACTGAAGCTTTCTTT.

This clonotype came up many times. The chain couples TRBV5-6 to TRBJ2-1, with D perhaps TRBD1 or TRBD2 (5 bases each). V gave up 3 bases and J gave up 6 bases, with 10 bases separating them. CDR3 length: 13 residues. Germline V CDR1 and CDR2: SGHDT, YYEEEE. Here the CDR3 DNA reads TGTGCCAGCAGCTGGACGAGGGGCAATGAGCAGTTCTTC. It encodes CASSWTRGNEQFF. Full variable domain (outside the CDR3, taken from reference TRBV5-6 and TRBJ2-1): DAGVTQSPTHLIKTRGQQVTLRCSPKSGHDTVSWYQQALGQGPQFIFQYYEEEERQRGNFPDRFSGHQFPNYSSELNVNALLLGDSALYLCASSWTRGNEQFFGPGTRLTVL.

The CDR3 DNA reads as TGTGCCAGCAGCTTAGTCGGGGTAGCGGGAGTTGGTGAGCAGTACTTC. It is translated as CASSLVGVAGVGEQYF. The V gene is TRBV11-2, the J gene TRBJ2-7; TRBD2 aligns across 9 bases. The CDR3 covers 16 residues. V lost 1 base and J lost 7; bases outside the gene matches: 11. The germline gives CDR1 SGHAT, CDR2 FQNNGV.

This clonotype has ten or more counts. This chain connects TRBV20-1 to TRBJ2-7; the match to TRBD1 covers 10 bases. The V and J ends lost 5 bases and 5 bases, in that order; junction bases with no gene match: 9. Germline V lookup: CDR1 DFQATT, CDR2 SNEGSKA (reference sequence). The CDR3 runs to 14 residues. CDR3 nucleotides: TGCAGTGCTCACGCCCGGGACAGGGGAGACGAGCAGTACTTC. It specifies CSAHARDRGDEQYF.

This clonotype was detected many times. V is TRBV29-1 and J is TRBJ2-2; TRBD2 might be the D (6 bases). From germline, CDR1 is SQVTM and CDR2 ANQGSEA. Trimming took 6 bases from V and 4 from J, leaving 18 bases between them. This CDR3 has 15 residues. DNA for the CDR3: TGCAGCGTCGCGACCCCGAATAGCGGCACCGGGGAGCTGTTTTTT. This encodes CSVATPNSGTGELFF.

This chain joins TRBV15 and TRBJ2-7, with 7 nucleotides matching TRBD2. J was trimmed by 4 bases and V by 3 bases; bases with no gene match: 21. CDR1 is LNHNV and CDR2 is YYDKDF in the germline V gene (reference sequence). The CDR3 covers 19 residues. CDR3 coding DNA: TGTGCCACCAGCAGGCACAACCTCAAGCGGGGTGTAGGGTGGTACGAGCAGTACTTC. The encoded protein is CATSRHNLKRGVGWYEQYF.

The V call is TRBV20-1, the J call TRBJ2-3; D not resolved. Germline CDR1 DFQATT, CDR2 SNEGSKA (reference sequence). The CDR3 has 13 amino acids. Between the trimmed V and J ends, which lost 6 bases and 2 bases, there was a span of 12 bases. Here the CDR3 reads CSAPRSYTDTQYF. CDR3 DNA sequence: TGCAGTGCCCCTAGGTCATACACAGATACGCAGTATTTT.